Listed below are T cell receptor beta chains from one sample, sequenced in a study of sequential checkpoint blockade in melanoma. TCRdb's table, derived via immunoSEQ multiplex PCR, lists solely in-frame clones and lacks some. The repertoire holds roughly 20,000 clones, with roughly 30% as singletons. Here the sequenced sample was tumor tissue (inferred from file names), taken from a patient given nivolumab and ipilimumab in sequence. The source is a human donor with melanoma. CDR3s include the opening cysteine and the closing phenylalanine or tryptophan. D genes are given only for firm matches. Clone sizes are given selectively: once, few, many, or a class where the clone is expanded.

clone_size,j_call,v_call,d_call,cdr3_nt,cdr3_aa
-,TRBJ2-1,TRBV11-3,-,TGTGCCAGCAGCCGAATCGCCGGGTCGACGGGTGAGCAGTTCTTC,CASSRIAGSTGEQFF
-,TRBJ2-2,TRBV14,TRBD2,TGTGCCAGCAGTCTACGATTATATAGCGGGAGGGCCGACACCGGGGAGCTGTTTTTT,CASSLRLYSGRADTGELFF
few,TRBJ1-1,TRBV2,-,TGTGCCAGGCGAAACCCGAACACTGAAGCTTTCTTT,CARRNPNTEAFF
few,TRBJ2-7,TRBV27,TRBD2,TGTGCCAGCAGTCCCCTCGGCAGCGGGGGCTACGAGCAGTACTTC,CASSPLGSGGYEQYF
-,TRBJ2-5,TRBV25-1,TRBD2,TGTGCCAGCAGTGAAGGACGACTAGCGGGAGAGACCCAGTACTTC,CASSEGRLAGETQYF
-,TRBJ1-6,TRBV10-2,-,TGCGCCAGCAGTGAGGGGGGGTCGTATTCACCCCTCCACTTT,CASSEGGSYSPLHF
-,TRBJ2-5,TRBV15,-,TGTGCCACCAGCAGACCCGACCCGGCGGGGACCCAGTACTTC,CATSRPDPAGTQYF
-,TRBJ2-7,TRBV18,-,TGTGCCAGCTCAACCGGGTCGAGCTCCTACGAGCAGTACTTC,CASSTGSSSYEQYF
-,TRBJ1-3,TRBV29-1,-,TGCAGCGTTCCTGACGGAAGAAACACCATATATTTT,CSVPDGRNTIYF
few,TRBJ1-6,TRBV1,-,TGCGCCAGCAGCCAAGATCGACGGAATTCACCCCTCCACTTT,CASSQDRRNSPLHF
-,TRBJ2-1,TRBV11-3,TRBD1,TGTGCCAGCAGCACGAGGGACAGACACAATGAGCAGTTCTTC,CASSTRDRHNEQFF
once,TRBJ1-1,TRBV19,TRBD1,TGTGCCAGTACCCTAGGAGCAGGGGGGAGGTCCATGAACACTGAAGCTTTCTTT,CASTLGAGGRSMNTEAFF
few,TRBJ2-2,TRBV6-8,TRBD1,TGTGCCAGCAGTGCATGGGACAGGGGGACCGGGGAGCTGTTTTTT,CASSAWDRGTGELFF
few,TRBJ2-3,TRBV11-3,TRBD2,TGTGCCAGCAGCCCAACTAGCGGGGCAGATACGCAGTATTTT,CASSPTSGADTQYF
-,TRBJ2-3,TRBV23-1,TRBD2,TGCGCCAGCAGCCAAGTTGCTAGCGGGCTCACAGATACGCAGTATTTT,CASSQVASGLTDTQYF
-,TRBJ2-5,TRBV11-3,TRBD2,TGTGCCAGCAGCTTCACTCGGGGGGGCCAAGAGACCCAGTACTTC,CASSFTRGGQETQYF
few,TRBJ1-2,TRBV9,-,TGTGCCAGCAGCCCCAGTGGTAGCGGTAACTATGGCTACACCTTC,CASSPSGSGNYGYTF
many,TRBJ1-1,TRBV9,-,TGTGCCAGCAGCGTACTGGCTGAGACTGAAGCTTTCTTT,CASSVLAETEAFF